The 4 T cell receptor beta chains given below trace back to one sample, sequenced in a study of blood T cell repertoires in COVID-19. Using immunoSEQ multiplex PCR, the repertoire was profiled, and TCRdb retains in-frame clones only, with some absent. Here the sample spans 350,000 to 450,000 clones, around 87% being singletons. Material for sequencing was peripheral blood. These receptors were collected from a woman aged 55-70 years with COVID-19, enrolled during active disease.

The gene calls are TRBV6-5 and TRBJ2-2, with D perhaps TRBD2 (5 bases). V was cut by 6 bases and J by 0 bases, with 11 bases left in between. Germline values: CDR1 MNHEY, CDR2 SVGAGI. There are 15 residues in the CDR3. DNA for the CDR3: TGTGCCAGCAGACCCGGAGGCCCGAACACCGGGGAGCTGTTTTTT. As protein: CASRPGGPNTGELFF.

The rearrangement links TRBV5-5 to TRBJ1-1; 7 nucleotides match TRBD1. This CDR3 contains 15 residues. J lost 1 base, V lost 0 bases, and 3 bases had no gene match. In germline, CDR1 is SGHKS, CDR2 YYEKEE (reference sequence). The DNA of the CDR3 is TGTGCCAGCAGCTTGGGACAGGGCCCGAACACTGAAGCTTTCTTT. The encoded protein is CASSLGQGPNTEAFF. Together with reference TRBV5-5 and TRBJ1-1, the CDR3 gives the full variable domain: DAGVTQSPTHLIKTRGQQVTLRCSPISGHKSVSWYQQVLGQGPQFIFQYYEKEERGRGNFPDRFSARQFPNYSSELNVNALLLGDSALYLCASSLGQGPNTEAFFGQGTRLTVV.

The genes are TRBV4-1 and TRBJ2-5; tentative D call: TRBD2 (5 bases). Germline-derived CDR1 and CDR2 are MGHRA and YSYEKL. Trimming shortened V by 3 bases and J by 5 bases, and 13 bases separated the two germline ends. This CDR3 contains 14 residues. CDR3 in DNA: TGCGCCAGCAGCCAGCGGGCCTATTCGGAGACCCAGTACTTC. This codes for CASSQRAYSETQYF.

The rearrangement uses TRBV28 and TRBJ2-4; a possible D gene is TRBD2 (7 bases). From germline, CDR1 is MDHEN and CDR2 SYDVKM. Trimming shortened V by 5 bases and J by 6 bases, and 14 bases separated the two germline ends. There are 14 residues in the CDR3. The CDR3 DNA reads TGTGCCAGCAGTACTAGGGGAGGGGGAAACATTCAGTACTTC. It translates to CASSTRGGGNIQYF.